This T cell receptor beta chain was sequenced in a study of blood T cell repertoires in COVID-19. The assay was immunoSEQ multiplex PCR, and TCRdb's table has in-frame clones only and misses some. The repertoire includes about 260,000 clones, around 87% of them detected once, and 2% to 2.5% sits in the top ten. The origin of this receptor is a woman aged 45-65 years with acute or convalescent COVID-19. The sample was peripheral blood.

CDR3 sequence: CASSQERGRYEQYF. The CDR3, as DNA: TGCGCCAGCAGCCAAGAGAGGGGGCGCTACGAGCAGTACTTC. The rearrangement links TRBV4-3 to TRBJ2-7, with 7 bases that match TRBD1. There are 14 residues in the CDR3. Unmatched junction bases numbered 2, after V lost 0 bases and J lost 3 bases. Germline V gene lookup returns CDR1 LGHNA and CDR2 YSLEER.